This T cell receptor beta chain comes out of a study of T cells in Graves' hyperthyroidism and ophthalmopathy. Germline CDR1 MNHEY, CDR2 SVGAGI. This CDR3 region has 15 residues. Trimming left V 0 bases short and J 5 bases short, with 11 bases between. RNA transcripts were the template for amplifying TCR beta CDR3 regions. The HTBI set primed first-round TCR CDR3 RT-PCR. Using its own MiXCR run on the multiplex PCR reads, TCRdb lists one record per CDR3 protein. Counted here are about 360,000 distinct CDR3 sequences, 25% occurring once; the ten biggest clones make up roughly 80%. Input material: blood. The TCR originated in a man aged 45-65 years with Graves' hyperthyroidism. This rearrangement joins TRBV6-5 to TRBJ2-1, with D unresolved. CDR3 coding DNA: TGTGCCAGCAGTTACTCGAGCCTACGGGACAATGAGCAGTTCTTC. Translated, it gives CASSYSSLRDNEQFF.